These 13 T cell receptor beta chains were sequenced from one sample in a study of T cell repertoires in cytomegalovirus infection. TCRdb reprocessed the reads via MiXCR and lists one record per CDR3 protein. Found here are approximately 200,000 distinct CDR3 sequences, approximately 22% of them singletons; the top ten hold 15% to 20%. Material for sequencing was CD8+ T cells from PBMCs. The receptors derive from a human donor in good health (CMV status not recorded). Some clones in this sample may be carry-over from other donors' samples.

This clonotype has ten or more counts. The chain recombines TRBV10-3 with TRBJ2-1; D call uncertain. Germline V gene sequence: CDR1 ENHRY, CDR2 SYGVKD. There are 14 residues in the CDR3. Trimming cost V 2 bases and J 6 bases, with 11 bases left between them. The CDR3 coding sequence is TGTGCCATCAGTGAGACTATCGGTCTCAATGAGCAGTTCTTC. Translated: CAISETIGLNEQFF.

V and J are TRBV28 and TRBJ2-7; the D gene is possibly TRBD1 (6 bases). Trimming took off 6 bases at V and 1 base at J, with 10 bases between the two ends. Germline CDR1 reads MDHEN; CDR2 reads SYDVKM. This CDR3 region has 13 residues. The CDR3, as DNA: TGTGCCAGCAGGGACGGACAGTCCTACGAGCAGTACTTC. This encodes CASRDGQSYEQYF. Based on the CDR3 plus reference TRBV28 and TRBJ2-7, the full variable domain is DVKVTQSSRYLVKRTGEKVFLECVQDMDHENMFWYRQDPGLGLRLIYFSYDVKMKEKGDIPEGYSVSREKKERFSLILESASTNQTSMYLCASRDGQSYEQYFGPGTRLTVT.

This clonotype occurred a few times. The chain joins TRBV15 to TRBJ1-1, with D maybe TRBD1 (5 bases). Trimming left V 1 base short and J 8 bases short, with 8 bases between. Per germline, CDR1 LNHNV and CDR2 YYDKDF (reference sequence). The CDR3 runs to 12 residues. The CDR3, as DNA: TGTGCCACCAGCAGAGGCCGACAGGAAGCTTTCTTT. It specifies CATSRGRQEAFF. The full variable domain, with the rest looked up from reference TRBV15 and TRBJ1-1, is DAMVIQNPRYQVTQFGKPVTLSCSQTLNHNVMYWYQQKSSQAPKLLFHYYDKDFNNEADTPDNFQSRRPNTSFCFLDIRSPGLGDTAMYLCATSRGRQEAFFGQGTRLTVV.

V usage is TRBV2 and J usage is TRBJ2-5; no reliable D call. The CDR3 totals 15 residues. Trimming left V 3 bases short and J 4 bases short, with 15 bases between. Germline CDR1 SNHLY, CDR2 FYNNEI. CDR3 sequence reads: CASSDPDHPRETQYF. In nucleotides, the CDR3 is TGTGCCAGCAGTGACCCGGACCATCCTAGAGAGACCCAGTACTTC.

This clonotype was detected ten times or more. This chain connects TRBV9 to TRBJ2-7; 7 nucleotides agree with TRBD1. V dropped 3 bases and J dropped 5; count of bases not matched to a gene: 11. The CDR3 is 15 residues long. In germline, CDR1 is SGDLS, CDR2 YYNGEE. This chain's CDR3 is CASSGRQGNMNEQYF. CDR3 sequence (DNA): TGTGCCAGCAGCGGGAGACAGGGCAACATGAACGAGCAGTACTTC.

The sample holds a few counts of this clonotype. The rearrangement joins TRBV7-8 to TRBJ1-6; TRBD1 aligns across 9 bases. J lost 6 bases, V lost 4 bases, and 10 bases had no gene match. The CDR3 is 17 amino acids. Germline V CDR1 and CDR2: SGHVS, FQNEAQ. CDR3 region: CASSSPTTGGGNSPLHF. CDR3 nucleotide sequence: TGTGCCAGCAGCTCCCCCACTACAGGGGGCGGTAATTCACCCCTCCACTTT.

The rearrangement uses TRBV29-1 and TRBJ2-7; TRBD1 matches 10 bases. Germline V gene data show CDR1 as SQVTM and CDR2 as ANQGSEA. The junction had 5 bases not matched to a gene; V was cut back by 3 bases and J by 6 bases. The CDR3 is made up of 13 amino acids. The CDR3 protein is CSVDDRGRREQYF. The CDR3 DNA reads TGCAGCGTTGATGACAGGGGGCGACGCGAGCAGTACTTC.

The V and J genes are TRBV19 and TRBJ2-1, with D possibly being TRBD2 (5 bases). Germline V gene data show CDR1 as LNHDA and CDR2 as SQIVND (reference sequence). The V gene lost 4 bases and the J gene lost 10 bases, with 17 bases spanning the gap. The length of the CDR3 is 14 residues. CDR3 sequence reads: CASSTRAQPGEQFF. CDR3 nucleotide sequence: TGTGCCAGTAGTACCCGGGCCCAGCCGGGGGAGCAGTTCTTC.

The V gene is TRBV20-1, the J gene TRBJ2-7; TRBD1 matches at 9 bases. This CDR3 comprises 15 residues. The junction had 8 bases not matched to a gene; V was cut back by 3 bases and J by 2 bases. CDR1 is DFQATT, CDR2 SNEGSKA, per germline (reference sequence). The CDR3 coding sequence is TGCAGTGCTAGTGAGGGGTGGGACAGGGCCTACGAGCAGTACTTC. As protein: CSASEGWDRAYEQYF.

This clonotype was counted between two and nine times. This sequence joins TRBV12-3 or TRBV12-4 and TRBJ2-1, with a possible D match to TRBD2 (5 bases). Trimming shortened V by 5 bases and J by 9 bases, and 11 bases separated the two germline ends. The length of the CDR3 is 12 residues. Here the CDR3 DNA reads TGTGCCAGCAGTACGGACTCGATTGAGCAGTTCTTC. Translation gives CASSTDSIEQFF.

V is TRBV7-2 and J is TRBJ2-1; possible D gene TRBD2, 5 bases. The length of the CDR3 is 13 residues. CDR1 and CDR2 (germline): SGHTA, FQGNSA. Trimming pared 1 base from V and 10 bases from J, leaving 11 bases between. CDR3 nucleotides: TGTGCCAGCAGCTTAGACCTCTTAGCGGAGCAGTTCTTC. This translates into CASSLDLLAEQFF. The whole variable domain, remainder taken from reference TRBV7-2 and TRBJ2-1, is GAGVSQSPSNKVTEKGKDVELRCDPISGHTALYWYRQSLGQGLEFLIYFQGNSAPDKSGLPSDRFSAERTGGSVSTLTIQRTQQEDSAVYLCASSLDLLAEQFFGPGTRLTVL.

This clonotype was recorded at least ten times. The gene calls are TRBV29-1 and TRBJ1-2, with D perhaps matching TRBD1 (5 bases). CDR1 and CDR2 from the germline V gene are SQVTM and ANQGSEA. Between the trimmed V and J ends, which lost 4 bases and 2 bases, there was a span of 5 bases. This CDR3 comprises 11 residues. This CDR3 reads CSVGQNYGYTF. Here the CDR3 DNA reads TGCAGCGTTGGACAGAACTATGGCTACACCTTC.

The rearrangement uses TRBV12-5 and TRBJ1-2; TRBD1 aligns across 7 bases. The V gene end was trimmed by 2 bases and the J gene end by 8 bases; junction bases not matched to a gene: 5. The CDR3 length is 13 residues. The germline gives CDR1 LGHNT, CDR2 FRNRAP. The CDR3 reads CASGLPDRVGYTF. Written as DNA, the CDR3 is TGTGCTAGTGGTTTGCCCGACAGGGTGGGCTACACCTTC.